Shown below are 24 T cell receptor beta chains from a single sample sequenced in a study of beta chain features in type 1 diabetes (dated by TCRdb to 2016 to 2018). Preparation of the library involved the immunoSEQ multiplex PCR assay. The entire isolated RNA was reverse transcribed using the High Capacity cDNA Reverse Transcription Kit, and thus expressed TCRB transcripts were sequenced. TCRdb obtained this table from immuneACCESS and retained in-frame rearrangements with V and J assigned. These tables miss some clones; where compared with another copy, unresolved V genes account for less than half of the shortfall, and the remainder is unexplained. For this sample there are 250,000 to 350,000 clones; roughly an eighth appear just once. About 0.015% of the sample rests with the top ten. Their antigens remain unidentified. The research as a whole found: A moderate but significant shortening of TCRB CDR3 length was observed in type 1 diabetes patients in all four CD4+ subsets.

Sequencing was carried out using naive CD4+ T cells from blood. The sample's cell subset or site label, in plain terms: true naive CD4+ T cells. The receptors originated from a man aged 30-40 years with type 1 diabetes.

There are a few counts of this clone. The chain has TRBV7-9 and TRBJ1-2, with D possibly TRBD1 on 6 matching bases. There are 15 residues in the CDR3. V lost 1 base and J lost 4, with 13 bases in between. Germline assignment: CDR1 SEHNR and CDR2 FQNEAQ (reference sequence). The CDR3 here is CASSLGGGDGYGYTF. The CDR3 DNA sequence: TGTGCCAGCAGCTTAGGCGGGGGCGATGGCTATGGCTACACCTTC.

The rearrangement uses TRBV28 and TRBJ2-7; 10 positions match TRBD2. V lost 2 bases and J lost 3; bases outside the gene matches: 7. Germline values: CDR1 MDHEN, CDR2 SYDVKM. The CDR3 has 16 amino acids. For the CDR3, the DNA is TGTGCCAGCAGTTTAGGCGGGCTAGCGGGAGTCTACGAGCAGTACTTC. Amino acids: CASSLGGLAGVYEQYF.

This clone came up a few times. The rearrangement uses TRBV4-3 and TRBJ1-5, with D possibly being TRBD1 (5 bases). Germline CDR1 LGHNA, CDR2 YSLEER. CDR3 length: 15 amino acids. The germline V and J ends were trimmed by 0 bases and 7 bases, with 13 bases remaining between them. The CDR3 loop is CASSQDHIGVQPQHF. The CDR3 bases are TGCGCCAGCAGCCAAGATCATATAGGGGTACAGCCCCAGCATTTT.

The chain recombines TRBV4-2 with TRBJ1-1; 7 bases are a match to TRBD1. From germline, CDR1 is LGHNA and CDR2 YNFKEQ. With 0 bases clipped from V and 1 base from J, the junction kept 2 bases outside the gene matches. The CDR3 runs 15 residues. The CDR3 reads CASSQDWTGNTEAFF. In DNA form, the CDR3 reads TGTGCCAGCAGCCAAGATTGGACAGGGAACACTGAAGCTTTCTTT.

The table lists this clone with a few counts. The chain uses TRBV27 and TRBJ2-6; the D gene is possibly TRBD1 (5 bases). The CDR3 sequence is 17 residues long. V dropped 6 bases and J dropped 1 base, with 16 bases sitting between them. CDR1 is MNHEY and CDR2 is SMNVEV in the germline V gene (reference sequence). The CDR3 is CASRPTPAGSGANVLTF. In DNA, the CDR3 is TGTGCCAGCAGACCCACCCCTGCAGGGTCTGGGGCCAACGTCCTGACTTTC.

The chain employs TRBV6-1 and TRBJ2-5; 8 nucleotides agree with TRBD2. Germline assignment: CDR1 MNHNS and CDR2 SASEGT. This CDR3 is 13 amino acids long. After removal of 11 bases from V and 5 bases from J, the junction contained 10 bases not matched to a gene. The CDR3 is CAGSGGAWETQYF. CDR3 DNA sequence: TGTGCCGGGTCCGGGGGGGCCTGGGAGACCCAGTACTTC.

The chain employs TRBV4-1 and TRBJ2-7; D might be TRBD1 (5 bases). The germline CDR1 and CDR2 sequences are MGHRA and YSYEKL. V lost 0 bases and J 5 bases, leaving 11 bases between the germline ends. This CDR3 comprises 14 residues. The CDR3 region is CASSQEAGYHEQYF. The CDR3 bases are TGCGCCAGCAGCCAAGAAGCAGGGTACCACGAGCAGTACTTC.

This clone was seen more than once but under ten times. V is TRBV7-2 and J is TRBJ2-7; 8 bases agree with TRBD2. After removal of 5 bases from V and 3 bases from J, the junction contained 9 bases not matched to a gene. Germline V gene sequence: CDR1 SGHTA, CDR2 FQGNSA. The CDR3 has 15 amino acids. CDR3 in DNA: TGTGCCAGCAGCACAACGGGACTAGACTTCTACGAGCAGTACTTC. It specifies CASSTTGLDFYEQYF.

The CDR3 DNA follows: TGCGCCAGCACACCGAGCGGTGCGACTGAAGCTTTCTTT. Its protein is CASTPSGATEAFF. V usage is TRBV5-1 and J usage is TRBJ1-1; D gene uncertain. V was pared by 6 bases and J by 5 bases, with 14 bases between. The CDR3 runs 13 residues. Germline V gene sequence: CDR1 SGHRS, CDR2 YFSETQ.

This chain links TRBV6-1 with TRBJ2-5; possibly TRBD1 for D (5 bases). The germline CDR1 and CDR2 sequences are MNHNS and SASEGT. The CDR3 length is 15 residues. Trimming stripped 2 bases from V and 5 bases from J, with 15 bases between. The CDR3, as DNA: TGTGCCAGCAGTGAATGGGGCAGGGTGGGTGAGACCCAGTACTTC. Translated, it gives CASSEWGRVGETQYF.

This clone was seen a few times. For the CDR3, the DNA is TGTGCCAGCAGCTTAAGTAGCGGGCGGGTCGGGGAGCTGTTTTTT. It yields the protein CASSLSSGRVGELFF. The chain carries TRBV9 and TRBJ2-2, with 7 bases identical to TRBD2. The CDR3 extends over 15 amino acids. The V segment lost 4 bases and the J segment 7 bases; nucleotides outside the gene matches: 10. Germline lookup yields CDR1 SGDLS and CDR2 YYNGEE.

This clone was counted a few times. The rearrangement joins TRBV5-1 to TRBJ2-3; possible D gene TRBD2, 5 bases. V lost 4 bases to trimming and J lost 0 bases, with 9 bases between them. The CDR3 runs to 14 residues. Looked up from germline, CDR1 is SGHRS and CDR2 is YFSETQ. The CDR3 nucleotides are TGCGCCAGCAGCCCGGAGCGGAGCACAGATACGCAGTATTTT. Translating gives CASSPERSTDTQYF.

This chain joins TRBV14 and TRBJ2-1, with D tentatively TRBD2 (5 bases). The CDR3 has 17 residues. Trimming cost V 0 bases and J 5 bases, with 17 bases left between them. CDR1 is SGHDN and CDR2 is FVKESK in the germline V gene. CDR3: CASSQEGSGVGHNEQFF. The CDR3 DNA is TGTGCCAGCAGCCAAGAAGGGAGTGGAGTAGGTCACAATGAGCAGTTCTTC.

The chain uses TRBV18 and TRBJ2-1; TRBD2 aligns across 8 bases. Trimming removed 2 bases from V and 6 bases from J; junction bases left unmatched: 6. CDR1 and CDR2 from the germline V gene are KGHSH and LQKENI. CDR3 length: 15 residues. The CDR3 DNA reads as TGTGCCAGCTCACCAATCAGCGGGAGCAGCAATGAGCAGTTCTTC. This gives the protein CASSPISGSSNEQFF.

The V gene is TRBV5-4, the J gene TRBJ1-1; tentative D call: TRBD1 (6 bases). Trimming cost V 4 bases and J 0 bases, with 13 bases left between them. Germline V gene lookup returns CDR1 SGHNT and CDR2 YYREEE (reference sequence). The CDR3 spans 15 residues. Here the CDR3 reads CASSRVGTMNTEAFF. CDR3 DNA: TGTGCCAGCAGCCGTGTCGGGACAATGAACACTGAAGCTTTCTTT.

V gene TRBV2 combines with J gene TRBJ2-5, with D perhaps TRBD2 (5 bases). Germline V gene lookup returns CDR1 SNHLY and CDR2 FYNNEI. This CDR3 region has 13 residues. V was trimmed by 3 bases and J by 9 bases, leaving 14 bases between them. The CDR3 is CASSESLGGAQYF. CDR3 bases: TGTGCCAGCAGTGAGTCCCTCGGAGGAGCCCAGTACTTC.

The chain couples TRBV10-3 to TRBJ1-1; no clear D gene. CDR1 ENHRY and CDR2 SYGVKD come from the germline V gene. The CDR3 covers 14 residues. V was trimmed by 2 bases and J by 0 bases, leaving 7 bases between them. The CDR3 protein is CAISEAQMNTEAFF. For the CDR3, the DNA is TGTGCCATCAGTGAGGCTCAGATGAACACTGAAGCTTTCTTT.

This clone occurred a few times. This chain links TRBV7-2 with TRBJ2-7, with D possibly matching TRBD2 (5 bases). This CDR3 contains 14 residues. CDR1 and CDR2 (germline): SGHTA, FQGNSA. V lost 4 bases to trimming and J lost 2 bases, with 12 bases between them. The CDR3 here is CASSSGLHAYEQYF. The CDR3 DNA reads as TGTGCCAGCAGCTCAGGACTTCATGCCTACGAGCAGTACTTC.

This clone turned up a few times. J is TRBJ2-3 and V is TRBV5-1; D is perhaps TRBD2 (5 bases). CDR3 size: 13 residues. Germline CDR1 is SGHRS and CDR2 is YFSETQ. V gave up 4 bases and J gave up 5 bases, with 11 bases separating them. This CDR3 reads CASSPFAGDTQYF. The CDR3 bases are TGCGCCAGCAGCCCTTTCGCGGGAGATACGCAGTATTTT.

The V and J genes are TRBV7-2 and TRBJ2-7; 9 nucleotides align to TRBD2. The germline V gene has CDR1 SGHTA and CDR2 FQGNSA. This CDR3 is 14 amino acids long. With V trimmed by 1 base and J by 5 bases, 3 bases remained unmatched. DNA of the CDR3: TGTGCCAGCAGCTTAGGATCTAGCGGGAACGAGCAGTACTTC. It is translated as CASSLGSSGNEQYF.

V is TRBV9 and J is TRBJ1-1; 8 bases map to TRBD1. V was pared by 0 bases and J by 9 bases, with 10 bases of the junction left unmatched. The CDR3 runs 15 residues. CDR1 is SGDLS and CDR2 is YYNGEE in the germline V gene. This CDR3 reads CASSVVPDRVAQAFF. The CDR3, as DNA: TGTGCCAGCAGCGTAGTGCCGGACAGGGTCGCACAAGCTTTCTTT.

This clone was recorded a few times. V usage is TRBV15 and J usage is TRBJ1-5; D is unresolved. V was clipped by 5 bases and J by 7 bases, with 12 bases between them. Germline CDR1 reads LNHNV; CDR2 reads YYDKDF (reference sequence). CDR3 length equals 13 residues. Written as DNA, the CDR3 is TGTGCCACCAGCGGGAGGGCTAGGCAGCCCCAGCATTTT. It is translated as CATSGRARQPQHF.

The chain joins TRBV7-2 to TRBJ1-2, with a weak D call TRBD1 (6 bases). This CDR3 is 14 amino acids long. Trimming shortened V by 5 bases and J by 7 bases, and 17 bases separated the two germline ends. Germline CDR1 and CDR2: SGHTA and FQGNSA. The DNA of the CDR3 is TGTGCCAGCAGCCCCGCTGGGGGGGCGATTGGCTACACCTTC. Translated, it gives CASSPAGGAIGYTF.

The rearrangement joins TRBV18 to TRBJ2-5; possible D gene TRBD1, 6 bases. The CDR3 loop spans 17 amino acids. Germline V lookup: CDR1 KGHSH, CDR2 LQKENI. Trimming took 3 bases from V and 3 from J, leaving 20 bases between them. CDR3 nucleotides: TGTGCCAGCTCACCTCGGAATCGACAGGAGAGAAAAGAGACCCAGTACTTC. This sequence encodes CASSPRNRQERKETQYF.